This paragraph covers one TCR beta chain sequence. In the authors' workflow: The assay estimated nucleated cells by amplifying reference gene primers. Data came from immunoSEQ multiplex PCR; TCRdb stores just in-frame clones and leaves some out. V and J calls and clone size come straight from that table; D and trimming were deduced from the DNA. Of 75,000 to 95,000 clones listed, 70% to 90% were seen once; the top ten hold around 3%. Germline CDR1 reads MDHEN; CDR2 reads SYDVKM. The CDR3 spans 16 residues. V shed 8 bases and J 0 bases; nucleotides not matched to a gene: 10. This record belongs to a study of blood T cell repertoires in COVID-19. Study-wide background: Samples of COVID-19 (acute and convalescent) were obtained from the United States, Italy and Spain. PBMCs, B-cell-depleted T cells, or T cells were the source of the cDNA or gDNA that made up the material.

The gene calls are TRBV28 and TRBJ2-3; 8 nucleotides line up with TRBD1. Sample: peripheral blood. The clonotype was recovered from a woman older than 75 with acute or convalescent COVID-19. CDR3 DNA: TGTGCCAGCTCAAGGGGCAGGGGGCCGAGCACAGATACGCAGTATTTT. Its protein is CASSRGRGPSTDTQYF. The whole variable domain, remainder taken from reference TRBV28 and TRBJ2-3, is DVKVTQSSRYLVKRTGEKVFLECVQDMDHENMFWYRQDPGLGLRLIYFSYDVKMKEKGDIPEGYSVSREKKERFSLILESASTNQTSMYLCASSRGRGPSTDTQYFGPGTRLTVL.